The table lists the clone carrying this TCR beta chain with many counts. Its specificity is unknown. The data belong to a study of blood T cells in healthy people across ages. Study-wide points: Roughly linearly, TCR beta diversity per million T cells fell as age increased.

The second PCR ran about 6 to 12 cycles with a sample-barcoded 5' primer and J-beta primers. Through a template-switch adaptor with 12 random nucleotides, each cDNA molecule received a tag. From the 5' RACE reads, TCRdb called clonotypes with MiXCR, one entry per CDR3 protein. Here the sample spans around 1,800,000 distinct CDR3 sequences, about two fifths being singletons. V dropped 7 bases and J dropped 4 bases, with 6 bases sitting between them. This CDR3 has 11 amino acids. Germline assignment: CDR1 MNHEY and CDR2 SVGAGI. The sample comprised blood. This rearrangement joins TRBV6-5 to TRBJ2-3; no reliable D call. The source is a human donor in good health. CDR3 loop: CASTRSDTQYF. In nucleotides, the CDR3 is TGTGCCAGCACTCGCTCAGATACGCAGTATTTT.